This T cell receptor (beta chain) was obtained from a study of cytomegalovirus exposure and HLA in healthy donors. Study background: The platform used for the 120 validation repertoires matched that of the 600 to 800 first-cohort repertoires, a later analysis reported. Broader study findings: First-cohort TCR clusters tended to co-occur in the 120 or so validation repertoires, a later analysis found. There were a few CMV-associated chains whose specificity for CMV antigens was confirmed in vitro.

Germline lookup yields CDR1 SGHRS and CDR2 YFSETQ. J gave up 5 bases and V 4 bases, and 8 bases lay outside the gene matches. The CDR3 runs 16 residues. This clone was counted a few times. Its matching antigen is unknown. Sequencing was performed with immunoSEQ multiplex PCR; in TCRdb, only in-frame clones are kept and a portion is missing. In the table there are more than 50,000 clones, about 94% of which are singletons. The material sequenced was PBMCs. This sequence originates from a man aged 18 to 35 in good health and CMV-seronegative. The chain carries TRBV5-1 and TRBJ2-5; 13 bases line up with TRBD2. The CDR3 DNA is TGCGCCAGCAGCGACGGGACTAGCGGGGCTGGGGAGACCCAGTACTTC. It yields the protein CASSDGTSGAGETQYF.